This TCR beta chain came from a study of blood T cell repertoires in COVID-19. Overall study: Donors in the United States, Italy and Spain gave samples during acute or convalescent COVID-19. PBMCs, B-cell-depleted T cells, or T cells were the source of the cDNA or gDNA that made up the material.

In the source study's methods: Cell counts per sample came from amplifying reference gene primers. The table came from immunoSEQ multiplex PCR; TCRdb's copy has only in-frame clones and leaves some out. V and J calls and clone size are given by that table; D and trimming were obtained from the DNA. The repertoire holds 130,000 or so clones, with about 76% as singletons. This CDR3 has 15 residues. Germline V lookup: CDR1 SGHNT, CDR2 YYREEE (reference sequence). Between the trimmed V and J ends, which lost 0 bases and 6 bases, there was a span of 15 bases. This TCR was sampled from an elderly man with acute or convalescent COVID-19. The sequencing input was peripheral blood. The chain uses TRBV5-4 and TRBJ2-5; D unclear. CDR3 in amino acids: CASSLAPNGAQTQYF. CDR3 sequence (DNA): TGTGCCAGCAGCTTGGCACCAAATGGAGCTCAGACCCAGTACTTC.